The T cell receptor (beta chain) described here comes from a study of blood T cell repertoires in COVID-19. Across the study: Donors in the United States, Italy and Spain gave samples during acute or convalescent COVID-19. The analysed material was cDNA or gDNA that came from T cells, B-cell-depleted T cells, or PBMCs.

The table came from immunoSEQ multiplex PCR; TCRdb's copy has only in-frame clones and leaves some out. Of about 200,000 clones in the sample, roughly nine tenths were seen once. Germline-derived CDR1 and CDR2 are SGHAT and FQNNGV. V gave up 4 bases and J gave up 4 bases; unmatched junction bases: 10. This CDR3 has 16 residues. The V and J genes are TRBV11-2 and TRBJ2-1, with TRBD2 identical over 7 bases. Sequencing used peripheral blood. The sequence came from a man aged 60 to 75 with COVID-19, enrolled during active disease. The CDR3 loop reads CASSSQPGLLYNEQFF. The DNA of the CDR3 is TGTGCCAGCAGCTCCCAACCGGGACTATTATACAATGAGCAGTTCTTC. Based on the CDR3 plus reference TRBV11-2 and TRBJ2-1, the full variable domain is EAGVAQSPRYKIIEKRQSVAFWCNPISGHATLYWYQQILGQGPKLLIQFQNNGVVDDSQLPKDRFSAERLKGVDSTLKIQPAKLEDSAVYLCASSSQPGLLYNEQFFGPGTRLTVL.